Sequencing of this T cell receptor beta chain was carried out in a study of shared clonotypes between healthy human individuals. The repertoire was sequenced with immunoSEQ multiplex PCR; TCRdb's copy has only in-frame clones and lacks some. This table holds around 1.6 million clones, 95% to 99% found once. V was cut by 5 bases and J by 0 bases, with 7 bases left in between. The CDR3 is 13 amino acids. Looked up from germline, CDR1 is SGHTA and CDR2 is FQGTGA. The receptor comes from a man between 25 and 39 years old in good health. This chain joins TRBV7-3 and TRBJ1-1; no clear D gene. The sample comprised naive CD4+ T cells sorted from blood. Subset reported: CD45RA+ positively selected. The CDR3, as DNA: TGTGCCAGCAGCGTGCATATGAACACTGAAGCTTTCTTT. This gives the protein CASSVHMNTEAFF.